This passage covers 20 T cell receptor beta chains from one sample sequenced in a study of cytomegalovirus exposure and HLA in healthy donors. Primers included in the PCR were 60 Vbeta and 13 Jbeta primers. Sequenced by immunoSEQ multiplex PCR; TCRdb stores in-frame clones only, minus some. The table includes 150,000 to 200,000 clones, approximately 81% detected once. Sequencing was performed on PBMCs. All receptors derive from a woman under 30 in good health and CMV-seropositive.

The CDR3 sequence: CASSLDRTGNTIYF. In nucleotides, the CDR3 is TGTGCCAGCTCTCTGGACAGGACTGGAAACACCATATATTTT. The chain joins TRBV18 to TRBJ1-3, with 7 positions matching TRBD1. The J segment lost 2 bases and the V segment lost 6 bases, leaving 4 bases of the junction unmatched. From germline, CDR1 is KGHSH and CDR2 LQKENI. The CDR3 runs to 14 residues.

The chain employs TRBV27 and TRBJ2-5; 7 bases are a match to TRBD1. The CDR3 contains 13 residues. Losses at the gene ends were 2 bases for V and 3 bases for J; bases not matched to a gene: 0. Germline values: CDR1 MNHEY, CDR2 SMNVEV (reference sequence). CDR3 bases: TGTGCCAGCAGTTTACAGGGGGAAGAGACCCAGTACTTC. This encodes CASSLQGEETQYF.

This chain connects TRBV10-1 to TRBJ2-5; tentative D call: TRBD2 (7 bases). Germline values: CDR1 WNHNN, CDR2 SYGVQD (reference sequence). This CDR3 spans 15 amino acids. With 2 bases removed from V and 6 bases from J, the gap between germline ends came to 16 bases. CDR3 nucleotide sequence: TGCGCCAGCAGTGAGGTCGGGGGGCGCAGAAAGACCCAGTACTTC. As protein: CASSEVGGRRKTQYF.

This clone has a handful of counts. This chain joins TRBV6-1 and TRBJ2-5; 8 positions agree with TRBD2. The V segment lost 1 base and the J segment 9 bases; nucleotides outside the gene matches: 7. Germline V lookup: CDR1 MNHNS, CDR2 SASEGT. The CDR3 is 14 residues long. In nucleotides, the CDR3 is TGTGCCAGCAGTGAAGTGGGGCGGCGGGGGGCCCAGTACTTC. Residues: CASSEVGRRGAQYF.

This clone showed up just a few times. The CDR3 spells CASSPRTRLEAGANVLTF. DNA of the CDR3: TGTGCCAGCAGCCCCCGAACACGACTAGAGGCTGGGGCCAACGTCCTGACTTTC. The V and J genes are TRBV5-4 and TRBJ2-6, with D possibly being TRBD2 (6 bases). The germline V and J ends were trimmed by 4 bases and 2 bases, with 19 bases remaining between them. The germline V gene encodes CDR1 SGHNT and CDR2 YYREEE (reference sequence). The CDR3 runs 18 residues. The full variable domain, in which reference TRBV5-4 and TRBJ2-6 provide the parts outside the CDR3, is ETGVTQSPTHLIKTRGQQVTLRCSSQSGHNTVSWYQQALGQGPQFIFQYYREEENGRGNFPPRFSGLQFPNYSSELNVNALELDDSALYLCASSPRTRLEAGANVLTFGAGSRLTVL.

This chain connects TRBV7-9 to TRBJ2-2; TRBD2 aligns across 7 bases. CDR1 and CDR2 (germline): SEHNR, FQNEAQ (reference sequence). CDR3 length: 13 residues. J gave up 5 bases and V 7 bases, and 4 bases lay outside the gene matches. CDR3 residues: CASTGGSTGELFF. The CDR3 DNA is TGTGCCAGCACGGGGGGATCGACCGGGGAGCTGTTTTTT. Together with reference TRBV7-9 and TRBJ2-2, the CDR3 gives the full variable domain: DTGVSQNPRHKITKRGQNVTFRCDPISEHNRLYWYRQTLGQGPEFLTYFQNEAQLEKSRLLSDRFSAERPKGSFSTLEIQRTEQGDSAMYLCASTGGSTGELFFGEGSRLTVL.

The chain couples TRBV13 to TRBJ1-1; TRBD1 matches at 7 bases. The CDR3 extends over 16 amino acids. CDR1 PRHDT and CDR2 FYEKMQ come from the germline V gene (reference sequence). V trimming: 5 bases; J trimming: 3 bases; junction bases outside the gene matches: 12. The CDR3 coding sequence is TGTGCCAGCAGCCCCATAAGCGTTACAGGGGACACTGAAGCTTTCTTT. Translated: CASSPISVTGDTEAFF.

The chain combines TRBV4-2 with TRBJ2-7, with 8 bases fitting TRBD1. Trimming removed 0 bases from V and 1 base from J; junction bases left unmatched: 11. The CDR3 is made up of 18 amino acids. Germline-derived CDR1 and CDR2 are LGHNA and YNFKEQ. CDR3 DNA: TGTGCCAGCAGCCAAGATTACCCACGAGGACAGGGATCCTACGAGCAGTACGTC. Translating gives CASSQDYPRGQGSYEQYV.

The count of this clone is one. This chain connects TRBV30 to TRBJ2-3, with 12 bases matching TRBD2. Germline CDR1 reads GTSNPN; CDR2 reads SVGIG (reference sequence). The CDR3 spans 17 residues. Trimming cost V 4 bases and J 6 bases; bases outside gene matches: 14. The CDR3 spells CAWTGAGALAGGDTQYF. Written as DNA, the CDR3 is TGTGCCTGGACCGGGGCAGGGGCCCTAGCGGGGGGGGATACGCAGTATTTT.

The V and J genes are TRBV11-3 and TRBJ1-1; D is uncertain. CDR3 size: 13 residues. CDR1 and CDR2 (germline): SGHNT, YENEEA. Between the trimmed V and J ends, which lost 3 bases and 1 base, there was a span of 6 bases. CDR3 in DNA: TGTGCCAGCAGCTTCAGTCAGAACACTGAAGCTTTCTTT. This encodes CASSFSQNTEAFF.

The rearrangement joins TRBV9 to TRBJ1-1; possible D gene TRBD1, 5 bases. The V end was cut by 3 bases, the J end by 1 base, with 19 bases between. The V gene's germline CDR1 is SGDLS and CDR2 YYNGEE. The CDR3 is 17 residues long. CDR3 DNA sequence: TGTGCCAGCAGCGACGCCTTGGGGGGGGTGGGGAACACTGAAGCTTTCTTT. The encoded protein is CASSDALGGVGNTEAFF.

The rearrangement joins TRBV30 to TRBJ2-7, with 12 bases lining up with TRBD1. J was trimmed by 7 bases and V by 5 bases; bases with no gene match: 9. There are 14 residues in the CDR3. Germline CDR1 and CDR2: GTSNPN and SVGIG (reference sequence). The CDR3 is CAWGPGQGAWEQYV. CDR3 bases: TGTGCCTGGGGACCGGGACAGGGGGCTTGGGAGCAGTACGTC.

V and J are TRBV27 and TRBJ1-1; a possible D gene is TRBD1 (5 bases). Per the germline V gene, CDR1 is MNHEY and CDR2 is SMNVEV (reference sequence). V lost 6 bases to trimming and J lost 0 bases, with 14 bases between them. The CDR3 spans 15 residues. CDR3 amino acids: CASSRGGVLNTEAFF. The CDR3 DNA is TGTGCCAGCAGCCGGGGGGGGGTTCTGAACACTGAAGCTTTCTTT.

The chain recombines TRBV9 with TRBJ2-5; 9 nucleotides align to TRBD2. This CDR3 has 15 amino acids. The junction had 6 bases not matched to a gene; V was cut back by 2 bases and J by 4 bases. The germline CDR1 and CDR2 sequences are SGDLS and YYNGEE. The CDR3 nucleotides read TGTGCCAGCAGCGTGGGGGCTAGCGGGGTAGAGACCCAGTACTTC. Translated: CASSVGASGVETQYF.

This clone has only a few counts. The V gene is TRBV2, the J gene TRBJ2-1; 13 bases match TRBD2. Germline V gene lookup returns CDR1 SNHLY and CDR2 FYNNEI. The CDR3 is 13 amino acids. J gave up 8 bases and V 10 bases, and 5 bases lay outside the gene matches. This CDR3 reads CAIGLAGEDEQFF. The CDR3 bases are TGTGCCATCGGACTAGCGGGGGAGGATGAGCAGTTCTTC.

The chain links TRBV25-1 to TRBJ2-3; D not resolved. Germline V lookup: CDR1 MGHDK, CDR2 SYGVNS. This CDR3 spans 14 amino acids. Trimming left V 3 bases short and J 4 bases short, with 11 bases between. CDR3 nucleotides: TGTGCCAGCAGTGAGCGTCGGTTCTCAGATACGCAGTATTTT. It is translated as CASSERRFSDTQYF.

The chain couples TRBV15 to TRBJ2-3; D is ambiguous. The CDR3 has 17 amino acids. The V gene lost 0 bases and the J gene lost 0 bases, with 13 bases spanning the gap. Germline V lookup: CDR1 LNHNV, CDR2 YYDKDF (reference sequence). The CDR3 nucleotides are TGTGCCACCAGCAGAGATGGTTTAAGCCCTAGCACAGATACGCAGTATTTT. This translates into CATSRDGLSPSTDTQYF.

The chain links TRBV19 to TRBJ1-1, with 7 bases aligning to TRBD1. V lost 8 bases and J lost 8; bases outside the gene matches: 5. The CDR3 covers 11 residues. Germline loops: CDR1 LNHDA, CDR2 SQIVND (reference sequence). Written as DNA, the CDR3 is TGTGCCAGTGAACAGGGGTTGGAAGCTTTCTTT. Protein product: CASEQGLEAFF.

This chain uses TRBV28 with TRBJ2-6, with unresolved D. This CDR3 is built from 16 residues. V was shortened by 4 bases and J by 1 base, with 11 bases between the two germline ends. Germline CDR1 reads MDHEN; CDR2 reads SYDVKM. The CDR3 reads CASSYVQVSGANVLTF. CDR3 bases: TGTGCCAGCAGTTACGTCCAGGTTTCTGGGGCCAACGTCCTGACTTTC.

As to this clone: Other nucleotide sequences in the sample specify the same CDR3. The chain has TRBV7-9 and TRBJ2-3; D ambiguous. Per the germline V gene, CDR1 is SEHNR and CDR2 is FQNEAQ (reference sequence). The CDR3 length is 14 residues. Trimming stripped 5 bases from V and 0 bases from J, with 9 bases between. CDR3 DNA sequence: TGTGCCAGCAGCCTGGCCGGGAGCACAGATACGCAGTATTTT. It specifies CASSLAGSTDTQYF.